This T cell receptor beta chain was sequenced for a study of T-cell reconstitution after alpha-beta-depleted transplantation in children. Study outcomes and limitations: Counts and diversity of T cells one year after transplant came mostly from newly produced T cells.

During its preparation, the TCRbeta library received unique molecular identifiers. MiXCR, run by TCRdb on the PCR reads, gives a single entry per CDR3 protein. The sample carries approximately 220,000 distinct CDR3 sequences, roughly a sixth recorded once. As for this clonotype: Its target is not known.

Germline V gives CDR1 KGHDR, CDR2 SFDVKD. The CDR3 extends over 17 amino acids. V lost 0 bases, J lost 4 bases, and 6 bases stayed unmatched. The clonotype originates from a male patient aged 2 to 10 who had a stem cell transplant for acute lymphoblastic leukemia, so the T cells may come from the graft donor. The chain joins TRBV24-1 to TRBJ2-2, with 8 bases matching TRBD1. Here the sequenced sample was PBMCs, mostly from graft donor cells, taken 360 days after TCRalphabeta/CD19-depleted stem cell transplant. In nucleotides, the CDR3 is TGTGCCACCAGTGATTTGAAAGGACAGGGAACCACCGGGGAGCTGTTTTTT. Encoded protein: CATSDLKGQGTTGELFF.